Listed here is a single T cell receptor beta chain. The antigen is unknown. Treatment given: oral pan-JAK inhibitor, 5-10 mg twice daily. In alopecia areata patients, both lesional scalp punch biopsies and peripheral blood were collected. This specimen comes from a study of CD8+ T cells in alopecia areata. Study-wide results and caveats: TCRs were shared less clearly across patients than in mice, possibly for HLA-related reasons. Among the top 100, expanded CD8+ clones were significantly decreased by tofacitinib, as was scalp clonality. Clonality exceeded that of normal scalp in lesional scalp, most notably in alopecia totalis/universalis.

V lost 2 bases, J lost 6 bases, and 11 bases lay in between. This CDR3 contains 15 residues. CDR1 and CDR2 from the germline V gene are MNHNY and SVGAGI (reference sequence). Extracted RNA was reverse transcribed into cDNA, the sequencing template. Repertoires were generated with immunoSEQ multiplex PCR, while TCRdb's copy carries only in-frame clones and drops some. This repertoire shows more than 90,000 clones, approximately 54% found once; its top ten account for 12%. The sequences come from CD8+ T cells sorted from blood, collected at week 24, from a patient treated with tofacitinib. V and J are TRBV6-6 and TRBJ1-6; the D gene is possibly TRBD1 (5 bases). The TCR comes from a human donor with alopecia areata. CDR3 residues: CASSYVGGSNSPLHF. Written as DNA, the CDR3 is TGTGCCAGCAGTTACGTTGGGGGAAGTAATTCACCCCTCCACTTT.